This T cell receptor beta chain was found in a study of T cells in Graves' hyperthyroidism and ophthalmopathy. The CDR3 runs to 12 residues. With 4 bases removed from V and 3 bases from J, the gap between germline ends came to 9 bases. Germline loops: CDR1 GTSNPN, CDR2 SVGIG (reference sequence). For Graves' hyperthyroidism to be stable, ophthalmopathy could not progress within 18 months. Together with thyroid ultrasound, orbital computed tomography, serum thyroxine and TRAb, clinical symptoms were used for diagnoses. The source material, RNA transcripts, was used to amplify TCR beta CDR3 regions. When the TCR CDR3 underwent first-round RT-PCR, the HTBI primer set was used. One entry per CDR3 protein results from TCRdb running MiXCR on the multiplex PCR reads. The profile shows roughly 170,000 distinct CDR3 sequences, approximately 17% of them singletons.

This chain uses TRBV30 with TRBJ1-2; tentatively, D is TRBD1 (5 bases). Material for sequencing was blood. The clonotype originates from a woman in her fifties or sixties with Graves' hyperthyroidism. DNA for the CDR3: TGTGCCTGGATTAGGGGTGACTATGGCTACACCTTC. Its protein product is CAWIRGDYGYTF.